The clone carrying this T cell receptor (beta chain) turned up a few times. Its antigen is as yet unknown. This entry comes from a study of cytomegalovirus exposure and HLA in healthy donors. V shed 4 bases and J shed 5 bases, with 12 bases lying between them. The CDR3 has 13 amino acids. Germline V gene lookup returns CDR1 MNHEY and CDR2 SVGAGI. Regarding the study as a whole: Being indistinguishable, some V segments were excluded, TRBV6-2 and TRBV6-3 among them. A missense variant in DCLRE1C was later tied to TCR beta V- and J-gene trimming. Serostatus for CMV was the only available immune exposure information.

With 60 Vbeta and 13 Jbeta primers, the PCR was carried out. Method: immunoSEQ multiplex PCR; TCRdb's copy keeps in-frame clones and lacks some. The repertoire holds approximately 150,000 clones, with roughly 72% as singletons. The clonotype comes from a man aged 35-49 years in good health and CMV-seronegative. The sample consisted of PBMCs. The gene calls are TRBV6-5 and TRBJ2-7; TRBD2 is a possible D gene (7 bases). The CDR3, as DNA: TGTGCCAGCAGTTCCCCGGGGGGCCACGAGCAGTACTTC. This translates into CASSSPGGHEQYF.